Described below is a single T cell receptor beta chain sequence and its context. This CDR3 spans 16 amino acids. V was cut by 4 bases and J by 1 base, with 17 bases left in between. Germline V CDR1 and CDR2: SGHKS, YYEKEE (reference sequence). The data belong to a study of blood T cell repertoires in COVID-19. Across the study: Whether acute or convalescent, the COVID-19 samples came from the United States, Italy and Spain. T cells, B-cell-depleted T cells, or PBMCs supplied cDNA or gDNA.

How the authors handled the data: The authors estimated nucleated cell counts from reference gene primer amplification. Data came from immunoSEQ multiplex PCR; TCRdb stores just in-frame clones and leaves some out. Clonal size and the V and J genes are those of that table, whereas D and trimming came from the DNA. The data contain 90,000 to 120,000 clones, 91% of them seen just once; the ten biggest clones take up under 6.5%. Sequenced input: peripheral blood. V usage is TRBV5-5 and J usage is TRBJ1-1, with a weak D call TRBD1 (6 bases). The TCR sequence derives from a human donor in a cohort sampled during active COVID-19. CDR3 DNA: TGTGCCAGCAGCCGAGATAACAGGGCCTCGAACACTGAAGCTTTCTTT. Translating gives CASSRDNRASNTEAFF.